The present entry profiles one T cell receptor beta chain with its context. Antigen unknown. This entry is derived from a study of cytomegalovirus exposure and HLA in healthy donors. The study ran its PCR with 60 Vbeta and 13 Jbeta primers. TCRdb keeps only in-frame clones here, not all; method: immunoSEQ multiplex PCR. The table has 130,000 to 150,000 clones, over 60% seen once; the top ten hold roughly 2.1%. This CDR3 spans 15 amino acids. Germline V gene data show CDR1 as LNHDA and CDR2 as SQIVND (reference sequence). The trim removed 5 bases at V and 3 bases at J, leaving 9 bases unmatched. Regarding the study as a whole: Later analysis suggested most CMV-associated TCR beta chains were HLA-restricted. Among the sequence variants, a highly shared cluster was likely an artifact of sequencing. The authors enumerated roughly 180 TCR beta chains as linked to cytomegalovirus. The CMV antigen specificity of a few CMV-associated chains was confirmed through in vitro analysis.

V and J are TRBV19 and TRBJ2-5, with TRBD2 matching 7 bases. The TCR sequence derives from a man aged 35 to 55 in good health and CMV-seronegative. Sample: PBMCs. CDR3 DNA: TGTGCCAGTAGTCCCTCAAGCGGGGCAAAAGAGACCCAGTACTTC. Translated: CASSPSSGAKETQYF. Full variable domain (outside the CDR3, taken from reference TRBV19 and TRBJ2-5): DGGITQSPKYLFRKEGQNVTLSCEQNLNHDAMYWYRQDPGQGLRLIYYSQIVNDFQKGDIAEGYSVSREKKESFPLTVTSAQKNPTAFYLCASSPSSGAKETQYFGPGTRLLVL.